Included here is one T cell receptor beta chain sequence, with context. It has no known antigen specificity. Base qualities are missing; no much larger clone stands one base away. TCRbeta CDR3 regions were amplified from genomic DNA using the immunoSEQ Assay, a bias-controlled multiplex PCR. Processing in the source paper ran as follows. Nucleated cell counts per sample were estimated from amplification of reference gene primers within the assay. To quantify the absolute abundance of each unique TCRbeta CDR3 rearrangement, sequence reads were collapsed and filtered. For each sample, productive Simpson clonality was calculated by taking the square root of Simpson's diversity index across productive rearrangements. The source is immuneACCESS, and TCRdb retained only in-frame sequences with V and J called. Part of the clones is not carried over; for the studies checked, unresolved V genes explain less than half of this, and the remainder is unexplained. That table gives V, J and clone size, and the DNA gave D and trimming. The sample contains hundreds of thousands of clones, more than 75% of them found a single time. The ten most abundant clones make up about 1.6% of the sample.

In the prospective study, participants were roughly 18 to 95 years old, resided in about two dozen geographic areas of the United States, and were enrolled through a virtual design. In the prospective study, participants were assigned to cohorts based on the clinical history participants reported in a screening survey and a study questionnaire. Recovered participants in ImmuneRACE Cohort 3 were defined by two consecutive negative NP/OP PCR tests, clearance by a healthcare professional, or resolution of symptoms. Each participant in the prospective study had whole blood, serum and a nasopharyngeal or oropharyngeal swab collected by mobile phlebotomists. Over a roughly two-month period, participants in the prospective study had the option of providing additional blood draws and questionnaires. Prospective study blood samples were shipped either frozen or at room temperature before DNA extraction.

These data come from a study of blood T cell repertoires in COVID-19 (dated by TCRdb to the early 2020s). Background on the whole study: Samples covering the acute and convalescent phases of COVID-19 were provided by collaborators in the United States, Italy and Spain. The material from the prospective study consisted of cDNA or gDNA derived from T cells, B-cell-depleted T cells, or PBMCs. The dataset comprised deeply sampled blood TCRbeta repertoires from subjects exposed to, actively infected with, or recovered from COVID-19. The repertoires were made available in a free public database intended to serve as a resource for research on the immune response to SARS-CoV-2. Samples were obtained from the ongoing ImmuneRACE study (first 160 participants) and from approximately 1,200 subjects provided by 6 global collaborators. A de-identified subject ID, COVID-19 status, age in years and sex were almost always included in the sample metadata. Where available, HLA class I and class II types were taken from metadata supplied by the sample provider and were not determined by assay-based typing.

V was cut back by 4 bases and J by 12 bases, leaving a gap of 16 bases between them. Spanning cysteine to phenylalanine, the CDR3 consists of 14 amino acids. The DNA shown is the 42-base CDR3, in frame from base 1. As encoded in the germline V gene, CDR1 is SGHTA while CDR2 is FQGNSA. On the study overall, not on this receptor specifically: The quantity of clinical and demographic metadata differed by source and by participant and was supplied without curation.

The sequenced material came from PBMCs or T cells enriched from blood (not recorded which). The V and J segments used are TRBV7-2 and TRBJ1-6; TRBD1 is possibly the D segment (5 matching bases). The TCR sequence derives from a woman between 50 and 59 years old who had recovered from COVID-19. The CDR3 protein: CASSSGLPGRPLHF. The DNA is as follows: TGTGCCAGCAGCTCGGGACTACCAGGACGACCCCTCCACTTT.